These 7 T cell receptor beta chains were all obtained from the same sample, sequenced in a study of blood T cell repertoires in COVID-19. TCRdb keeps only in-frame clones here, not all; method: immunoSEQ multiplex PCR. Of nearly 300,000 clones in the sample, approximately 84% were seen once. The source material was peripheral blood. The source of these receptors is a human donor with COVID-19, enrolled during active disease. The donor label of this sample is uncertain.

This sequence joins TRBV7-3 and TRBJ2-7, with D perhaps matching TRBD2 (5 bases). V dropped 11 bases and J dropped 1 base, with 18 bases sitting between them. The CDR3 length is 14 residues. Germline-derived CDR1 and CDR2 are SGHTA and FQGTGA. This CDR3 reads CAAPLRTYSYEQYF. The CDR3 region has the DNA TGTGCCGCCCCACTCCGGACTTATTCCTACGAGCAGTACTTC.

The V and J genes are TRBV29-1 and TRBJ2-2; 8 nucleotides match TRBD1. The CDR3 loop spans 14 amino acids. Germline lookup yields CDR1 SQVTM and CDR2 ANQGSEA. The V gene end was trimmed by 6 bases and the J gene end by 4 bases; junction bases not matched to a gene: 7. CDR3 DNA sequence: TGCAGCGTAGGGCAGGGGGCAGGCACCGGGGAGCTGTTTTTT. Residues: CSVGQGAGTGELFF.

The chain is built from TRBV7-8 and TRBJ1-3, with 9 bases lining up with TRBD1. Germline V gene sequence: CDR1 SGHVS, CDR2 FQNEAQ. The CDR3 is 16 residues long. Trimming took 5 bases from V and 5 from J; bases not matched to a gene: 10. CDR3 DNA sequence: TGTGCCAGCAGCCCCGACAGGGGGTGGACGCGAAACACCATATATTTT. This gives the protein CASSPDRGWTRNTIYF.

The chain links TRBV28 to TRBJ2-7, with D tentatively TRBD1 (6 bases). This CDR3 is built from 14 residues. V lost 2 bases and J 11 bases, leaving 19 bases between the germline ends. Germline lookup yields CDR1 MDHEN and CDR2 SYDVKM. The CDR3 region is CASSLQLRTEPKYF. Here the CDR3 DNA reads TGTGCCAGCAGTTTACAACTCCGGACAGAGCCTAAGTACTTC.

The CDR3 nucleotides read TGTGCCAGCACGGCCGGACTGGAACCCTACGAGCAGTACTTC. Protein product: CASTAGLEPYEQYF. The chain combines TRBV27 with TRBJ2-7; perhaps TRBD2 as D (5 bases). The CDR3 spans 14 residues. Trimming took off 7 bases at V and 2 bases at J, with 15 bases between the two ends. Germline V CDR1 and CDR2: MNHEY, SMNVEV (reference sequence).

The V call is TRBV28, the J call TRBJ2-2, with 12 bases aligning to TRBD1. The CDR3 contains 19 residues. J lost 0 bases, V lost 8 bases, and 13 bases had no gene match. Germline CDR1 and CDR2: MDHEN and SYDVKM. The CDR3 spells CASLNRDRGHVANTGELFF. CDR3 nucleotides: TGTGCCAGCTTAAACCGGGACAGGGGGCATGTGGCGAACACCGGGGAGCTGTTTTTT.

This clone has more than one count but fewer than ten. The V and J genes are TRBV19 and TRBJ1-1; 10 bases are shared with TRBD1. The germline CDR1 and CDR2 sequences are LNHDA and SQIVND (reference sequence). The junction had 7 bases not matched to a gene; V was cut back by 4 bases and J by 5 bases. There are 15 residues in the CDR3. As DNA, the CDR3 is TGTGCCAGTAGTACCGGACAGGGGGTAGAGACTGAAGCTTTCTTT. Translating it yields CASSTGQGVETEAFF.